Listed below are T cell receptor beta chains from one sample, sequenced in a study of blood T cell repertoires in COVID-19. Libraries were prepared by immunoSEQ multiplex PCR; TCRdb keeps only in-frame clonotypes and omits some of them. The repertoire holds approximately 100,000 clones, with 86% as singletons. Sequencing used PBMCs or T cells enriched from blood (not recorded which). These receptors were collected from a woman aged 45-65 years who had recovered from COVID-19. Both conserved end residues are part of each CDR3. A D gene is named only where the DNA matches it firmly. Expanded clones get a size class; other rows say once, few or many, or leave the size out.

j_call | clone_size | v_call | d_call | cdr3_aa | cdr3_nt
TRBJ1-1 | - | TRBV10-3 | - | CATRTDPNTEAFF | TGTGCCACCAGGACAGATCCGAACACTGAAGCTTTCTTT
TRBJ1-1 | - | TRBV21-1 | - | CASSNSGAKHAANTEAFF | TGTGCCAGCAGCAATTCAGGGGCGAAACATGCGGCGAACACTGAAGCTTTCTTT
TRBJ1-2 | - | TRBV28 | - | CASSAPGDNYGYTF | TGTGCCAGCAGCGCCCCAGGGGACAACTATGGCTACACCTTC
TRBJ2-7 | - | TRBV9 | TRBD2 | CASSAGLANSYEQYF | TGTGCCAGCAGCGCGGGACTAGCGAACTCCTACGAGCAGTACTTC
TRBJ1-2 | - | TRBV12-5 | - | CASGRDIYGYTF | TGTGCTAGTGGTCGGGACATATATGGCTACACCTTC
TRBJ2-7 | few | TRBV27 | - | CASSPRGYYEQYF | TGTGCCAGCAGTCCCCGAGGGTACTACGAGCAGTACTTC
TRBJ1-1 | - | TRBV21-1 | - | CASRKGSGETEAFF | TGTGCCAGCAGGAAAGGGAGCGGAGAGACTGAAGCTTTCTTT
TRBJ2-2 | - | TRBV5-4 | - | CASSPGTLNTGELFF | TGTGCCAGCAGCCCCGGGACATTGAACACCGGGGAGCTGTTTTTT
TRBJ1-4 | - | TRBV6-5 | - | CASSLPGGYDEKLFF | TGTGCCAGCAGCCTCCCGGGGGGGTACGATGAAAAACTGTTTTTT
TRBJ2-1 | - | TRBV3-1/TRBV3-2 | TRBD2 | CASSPWTSGNLGTNEQFF | TGTGCCAGCAGCCCCTGGACTAGCGGGAACTTGGGGACCAATGAGCAGTTCTTC
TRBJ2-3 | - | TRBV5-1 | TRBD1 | CASSIGQGPDTQYF | TGCGCCAGCAGCATCGGACAGGGCCCAGATACGCAGTATTTT
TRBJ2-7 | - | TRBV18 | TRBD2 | CASSRGGEYEQYF | TGTGCCAGCTCGCGCGGGGGGGAATACGAGCAGTACTTC
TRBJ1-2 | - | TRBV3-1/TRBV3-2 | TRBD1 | CASSQDRGYGYTF | TGTGCCAGCAGCCAAGACAGGGGGTATGGCTACACCTTC
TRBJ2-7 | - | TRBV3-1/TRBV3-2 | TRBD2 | CASSQAGTSGRLYEQYF | TGTGCCAGCAGCCAAGCCGGGACTAGCGGCCGCCTCTACGAGCAGTACTTC
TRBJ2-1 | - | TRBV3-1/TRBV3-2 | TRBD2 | CASSQTTSGINEQFF | TGTGCCAGCAGCCAGACGACTAGCGGGATCAATGAGCAGTTCTTC
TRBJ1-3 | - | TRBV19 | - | CASRITFSGNTIYF | TGTGCCAGTAGGATTACATTCTCTGGAAACACCATATATTTT
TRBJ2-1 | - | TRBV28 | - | CASSPGRRVPYNEQFF | TGTGCCAGCAGTCCGGGTCGGAGGGTGCCCTACAATGAGCAGTTCTTC
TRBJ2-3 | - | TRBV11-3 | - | CASSLGGADTQYF | TGTGCCAGCAGCTTAGGCGGGGCAGATACGCAGTATTTT
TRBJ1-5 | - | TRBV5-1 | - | CASSLEGDLNQPQHF | TGCGCCAGCAGCTTGGAGGGGGACCTGAATCAGCCCCAGCATTTT
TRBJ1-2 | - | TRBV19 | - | CASSIQGYGYTF | TGTGCCAGTAGTATACAGGGGTATGGCTACACCTTC
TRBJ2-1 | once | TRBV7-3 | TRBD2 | CASTHPPGLAINEQFF | TGTGCCAGCACCCACCCTCCGGGACTAGCGATCAATGAGCAGTTCTTC
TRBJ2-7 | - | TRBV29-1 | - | CSVRALYEQYF | TGCAGCGTGAGGGCCCTATACGAGCAGTACTTC
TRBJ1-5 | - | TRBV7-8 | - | CASSPTAAGAYSNQPQHF | TGTGCCAGCAGCCCGACCGCGGCGGGGGCTTATAGCAATCAGCCCCAGCATTTT
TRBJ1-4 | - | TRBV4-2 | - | CASSLQGPDEKLFF | TGTGCCAGCAGTTTACAGGGTCCAGATGAAAAACTGTTTTTT
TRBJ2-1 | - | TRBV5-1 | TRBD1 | CASSLDRATNEQFF | TGCGCCAGCAGCCTGGACAGGGCTACGAATGAGCAGTTCTTC
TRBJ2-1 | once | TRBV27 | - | CASSPGGFGINEQFF | TGTGCCAGCAGTCCAGGTGGTTTTGGTATTAATGAGCAGTTCTTC
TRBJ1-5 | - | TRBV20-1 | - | CSASSLTGWGQPQHF | TGCAGTGCTAGTTCCTTAACAGGATGGGGTCAGCCCCAGCATTTT
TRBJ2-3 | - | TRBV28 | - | CASRDRLFTDTQYF | TGTGCCAGCAGAGACAGGCTATTCACAGATACGCAGTATTTT
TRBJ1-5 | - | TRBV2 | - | CASSEKMSDQPQHF | TGTGCCAGCTCTGAGAAGATGAGCGATCAGCCCCAGCATTTT
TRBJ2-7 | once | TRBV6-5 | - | CASSYNGGSYEQYF | TGTGCCAGCAGTTACAACGGGGGCTCCTACGAGCAGTACTTC
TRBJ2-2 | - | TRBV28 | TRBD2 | CASRLAGMNTGELFF | TGTGCCAGCAGACTAGCGGGAATGAACACCGGGGAGCTGTTTTTT
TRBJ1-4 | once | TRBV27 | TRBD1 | CASSPDRGGEKLFF | TGTGCCAGCAGTCCAGACAGGGGAGGTGAAAAACTGTTTTTT
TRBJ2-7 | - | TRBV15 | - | CATSRVSQGAYEQYF | TGTGCCACCAGCAGAGTCTCACAGGGAGCCTACGAGCAGTACTTC
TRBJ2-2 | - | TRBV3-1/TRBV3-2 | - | CASSQLSRELFF | TGTGCCAGCAGCCAATTATCCCGGGAGCTGTTTTTT
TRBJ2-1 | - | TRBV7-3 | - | CASSLLGSGYNEQFF | TGTGCCAGCAGCTTATTAGGTAGCGGATACAATGAGCAGTTCTTC